This TCR beta chain was documented in a study of blood T cell repertoires in COVID-19. Only in-frame clones appear in the TCRdb table, and some are missing; sequencing was by immunoSEQ multiplex PCR. The sample lists hundreds of thousands of clones, 88% occurring once. CDR1 and CDR2 (germline): SGHRS, YFSETQ. V trimming: 4 bases; J trimming: 7 bases; junction bases outside the gene matches: 8. The CDR3 length is 15 residues. The chain has TRBV5-1 and TRBJ1-4; 9 bases are shared with TRBD1. Sequencing was carried out using PBMCs or T cells enriched from blood (not recorded which). This TCR derives from a woman aged 60-70 years in a cohort exposed to, infected with or recovered from COVID-19 (not recorded which). Here the CDR3 reads CASSQTGQGSEKLFF. DNA of the CDR3: TGCGCCAGCAGCCAAACGGGACAGGGTAGTGAAAAACTGTTTTTT.